What follows are 9 T cell receptor beta chains derived from one specimen sequenced in a study of blood T cell repertoires in COVID-19. The table came from immunoSEQ multiplex PCR; TCRdb's copy has only in-frame clones and leaves some out. The sample contains 300,000 to 400,000 clones, approximately 88% of which appear only once. The sequenced material came from PBMCs or T cells enriched from blood (not recorded which). The receptors shown here come from a young woman with acute COVID-19.

The V and J genes are TRBV7-2 and TRBJ1-2; 8 bases are a match to TRBD1. The CDR3 has 13 residues. The germline V gene has CDR1 SGHTA and CDR2 FQGNSA. V dropped 4 bases and J dropped 7; count of bases not matched to a gene: 5. The DNA of the CDR3 is TGTGCCAGCAGCTGGACAGGGACTGTTGGCTACACCTTC. Protein sequence: CASSWTGTVGYTF.

This chain links TRBV6-1 with TRBJ1-1, with unresolved D. This CDR3 spans 15 amino acids. V dropped 2 bases and J dropped 0 bases, with 10 bases sitting between them. The germline gives CDR1 MNHNS, CDR2 SASEGT. The CDR3 DNA reads as TGTGCCAGCAGTGAAAGATGGCAGGTGAACACTGAAGCTTTCTTT. Amino acid sequence: CASSERWQVNTEAFF.

The chain employs TRBV29-1 and TRBJ1-2; D ambiguous. Per the germline V gene, CDR1 is SQVTM and CDR2 is ANQGSEA. This CDR3 spans 10 amino acids. The V end lost 0 bases, the J end lost 12 bases, and 8 bases lay between the germline ends. CDR3 residues: CSVEESSDTF. The CDR3 DNA reads TGCAGCGTTGAAGAGTCGTCGGACACCTTC.

The chain carries TRBV11-3 and TRBJ2-7; TRBD2 matches at 8 bases. Germline CDR1 SGHNT, CDR2 YENEEA. CDR3 length: 13 amino acids. V gave up 5 bases and J gave up 6 bases; unmatched junction bases: 6. The CDR3 protein is CASSGTRAGEQYF. The CDR3 DNA sequence: TGTGCCAGCAGCGGGACTAGGGCCGGCGAGCAGTACTTC.

The chain recombines TRBV9 with TRBJ2-3, with D possibly being TRBD1 (5 bases). The CDR3 runs to 14 residues. V was shortened by 0 bases and J by 2 bases, with 7 bases between the two germline ends. Germline CDR1 reads SGDLS; CDR2 reads YYNGEE. The CDR3 nucleotides read TGTGCCAGCAGCGTAGAGGGGAACACAGATACGCAGTATTTT. Its translation: CASSVEGNTDTQYF.

This chain links TRBV7-2 with TRBJ2-7, with D possibly TRBD1 on 6 matching bases. The CDR3 loop spans 14 amino acids. From germline, CDR1 is SGHTA and CDR2 FQGNSA. The germline V and J ends were trimmed by 2 bases and 2 bases, with 10 bases remaining between them. CDR3 protein: CASSLKQGPYEQYF. CDR3 nucleotides: TGTGCCAGCAGCTTAAAACAGGGCCCCTACGAGCAGTACTTC.

This clone has more than one count but fewer than ten. The chain carries TRBV30 and TRBJ2-1; the D gene is possibly TRBD1 (5 bases). This CDR3 comprises 11 residues. Trimming left V 3 bases short and J 10 bases short, with 10 bases between. CDR1 GTSNPN and CDR2 SVGIG come from the germline V gene (reference sequence). This CDR3 reads CAWSADTEQFF. The CDR3 coding sequence is TGTGCCTGGAGCGCGGACACGGAGCAGTTCTTC.

This clone appeared a single time. The chain uses TRBV7-8 and TRBJ1-4; 7 bases match TRBD1. Germline CDR1 SGHVS, CDR2 FQNEAQ. This CDR3 contains 14 residues. V was clipped by 5 bases and J by 7 bases; unmatched bases: 7. CDR3 in amino acids: CASSRDRASEKLFF. DNA for the CDR3: TGTGCCAGCAGCCGAGACAGGGCGAGTGAAAAACTGTTTTTT.

The chain uses TRBV9 and TRBJ2-1; TRBD2 matches 11 bases. The CDR3 sequence is 15 residues long. Germline CDR1 and CDR2: SGDLS and YYNGEE. After removal of 2 bases from V and 9 bases from J, the junction contained 7 bases not matched to a gene. CDR3 in amino acids: CASSVSGGVDGEQFF. The CDR3, as DNA: TGTGCCAGCAGCGTTAGCGGGGGGGTAGACGGTGAGCAGTTCTTC.